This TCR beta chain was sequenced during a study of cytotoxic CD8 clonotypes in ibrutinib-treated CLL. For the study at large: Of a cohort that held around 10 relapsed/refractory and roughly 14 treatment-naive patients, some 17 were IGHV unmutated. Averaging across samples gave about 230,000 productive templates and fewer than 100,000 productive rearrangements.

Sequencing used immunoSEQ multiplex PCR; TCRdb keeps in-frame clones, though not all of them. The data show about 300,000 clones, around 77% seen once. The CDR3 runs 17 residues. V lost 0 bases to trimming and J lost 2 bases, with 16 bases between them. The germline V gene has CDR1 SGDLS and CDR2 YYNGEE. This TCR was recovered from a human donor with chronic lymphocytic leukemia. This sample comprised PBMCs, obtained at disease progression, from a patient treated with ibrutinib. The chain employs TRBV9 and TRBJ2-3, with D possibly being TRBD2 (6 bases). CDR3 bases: TGTGCCAGCAGCGTAGGAGGCGGGGTGACAGTCACAGATACGCAGTATTTT. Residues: CASSVGGGVTVTDTQYF.